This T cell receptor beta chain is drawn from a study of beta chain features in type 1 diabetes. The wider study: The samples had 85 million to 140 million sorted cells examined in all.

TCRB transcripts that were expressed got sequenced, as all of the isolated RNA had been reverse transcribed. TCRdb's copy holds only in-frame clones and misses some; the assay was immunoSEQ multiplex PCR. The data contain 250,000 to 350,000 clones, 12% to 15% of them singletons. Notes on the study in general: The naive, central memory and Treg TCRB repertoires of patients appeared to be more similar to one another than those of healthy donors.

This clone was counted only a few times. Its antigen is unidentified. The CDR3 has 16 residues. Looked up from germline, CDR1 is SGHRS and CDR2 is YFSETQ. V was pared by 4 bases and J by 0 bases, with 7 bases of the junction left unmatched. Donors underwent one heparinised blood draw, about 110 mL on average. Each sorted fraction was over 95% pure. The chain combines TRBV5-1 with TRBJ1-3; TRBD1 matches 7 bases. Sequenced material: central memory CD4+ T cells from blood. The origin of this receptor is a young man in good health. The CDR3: CASSPEPGGSGNTIYF. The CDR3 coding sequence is TGCGCCAGCAGCCCAGAACCAGGGGGCTCTGGAAACACCATATATTTT.